Sequencing of this T cell receptor beta chain was carried out in a study of cytomegalovirus exposure and HLA in healthy donors. Study summary: The study placed approximately 78% of its roughly 410 genotyped donors in the Caucasian-associated ancestry cluster. Study-wide results and caveats: A few chains linked to CMV were shown in vitro to be specific for CMV antigens.

Use of 60 Vbeta and 13 Jbeta primers characterized the PCR. Here immunoSEQ multiplex PCR was the method, and the copy in TCRdb shows in-frame clones only, minus some. The top ten clones hold 0.65% to 0.9% of a sample with under 200,000 clones, 87% of them seen once. This clone has just one count. Its matching antigen is unknown. The CDR3 length is 14 residues. The germline V and J ends were trimmed by 6 bases and 1 base, with 12 bases remaining between them. In germline, CDR1 is ENHRY, CDR2 SYGVKD. At the time of sampling, donors were nominally healthy, though unrecorded immune exposures were likely. The chain joins TRBV10-3 to TRBJ2-5; D may be TRBD2 (6 bases). The material sequenced was PBMCs. This clonotype was obtained from a woman in her 30s in good health and CMV-seronegative. The CDR3 loop reads CAISGGVVQETQYF. CDR3 bases: TGTGCCATCAGCGGGGGAGTTGTCCAAGAGACCCAGTACTTC.